This paragraph reports one T cell receptor (beta chain). The data were taken from a study of T cell changes during pregnancy in multiple sclerosis. The protocol was immunoSEQ multiplex PCR, while the TCRdb copy is restricted to in-frame clones and leaves out a portion. The repertoire holds approximately 44,000 clones, with roughly 92% as singletons. V lost 3 bases to trimming and J lost 2 bases; unmatched junction nucleotides: 2. Germline V gives CDR1 KGHSH, CDR2 LQKENI. The CDR3 has 15 amino acids. The rearrangement links TRBV18 to TRBJ2-2; TRBD1 matches 8 bases. The sequencing here drew on CD4+ T cells from peripheral blood mononuclear cells, taken in the third trimester of pregnancy. The receptor was derived from a female donor with multiple sclerosis, enrolled in a pregnancy study. CDR3 nucleotide sequence: TGTGCCAGCTCACCGGACAGGGTTAACACCGGGGAGCTGTTTTTT. Translating it yields CASSPDRVNTGELFF. Looking up the rest from reference TRBV18 and TRBJ2-2 gives the full variable domain: NAGVMQNPRHLVRRRGQEARLRCSPMKGHSHVYWYRQLPEEGLKFMVYLQKENIIDESGMPKERFSAEFPKEGPSILRIQQVVRGDSAAYFCASSPDRVNTGELFFGEGSRLTVL.